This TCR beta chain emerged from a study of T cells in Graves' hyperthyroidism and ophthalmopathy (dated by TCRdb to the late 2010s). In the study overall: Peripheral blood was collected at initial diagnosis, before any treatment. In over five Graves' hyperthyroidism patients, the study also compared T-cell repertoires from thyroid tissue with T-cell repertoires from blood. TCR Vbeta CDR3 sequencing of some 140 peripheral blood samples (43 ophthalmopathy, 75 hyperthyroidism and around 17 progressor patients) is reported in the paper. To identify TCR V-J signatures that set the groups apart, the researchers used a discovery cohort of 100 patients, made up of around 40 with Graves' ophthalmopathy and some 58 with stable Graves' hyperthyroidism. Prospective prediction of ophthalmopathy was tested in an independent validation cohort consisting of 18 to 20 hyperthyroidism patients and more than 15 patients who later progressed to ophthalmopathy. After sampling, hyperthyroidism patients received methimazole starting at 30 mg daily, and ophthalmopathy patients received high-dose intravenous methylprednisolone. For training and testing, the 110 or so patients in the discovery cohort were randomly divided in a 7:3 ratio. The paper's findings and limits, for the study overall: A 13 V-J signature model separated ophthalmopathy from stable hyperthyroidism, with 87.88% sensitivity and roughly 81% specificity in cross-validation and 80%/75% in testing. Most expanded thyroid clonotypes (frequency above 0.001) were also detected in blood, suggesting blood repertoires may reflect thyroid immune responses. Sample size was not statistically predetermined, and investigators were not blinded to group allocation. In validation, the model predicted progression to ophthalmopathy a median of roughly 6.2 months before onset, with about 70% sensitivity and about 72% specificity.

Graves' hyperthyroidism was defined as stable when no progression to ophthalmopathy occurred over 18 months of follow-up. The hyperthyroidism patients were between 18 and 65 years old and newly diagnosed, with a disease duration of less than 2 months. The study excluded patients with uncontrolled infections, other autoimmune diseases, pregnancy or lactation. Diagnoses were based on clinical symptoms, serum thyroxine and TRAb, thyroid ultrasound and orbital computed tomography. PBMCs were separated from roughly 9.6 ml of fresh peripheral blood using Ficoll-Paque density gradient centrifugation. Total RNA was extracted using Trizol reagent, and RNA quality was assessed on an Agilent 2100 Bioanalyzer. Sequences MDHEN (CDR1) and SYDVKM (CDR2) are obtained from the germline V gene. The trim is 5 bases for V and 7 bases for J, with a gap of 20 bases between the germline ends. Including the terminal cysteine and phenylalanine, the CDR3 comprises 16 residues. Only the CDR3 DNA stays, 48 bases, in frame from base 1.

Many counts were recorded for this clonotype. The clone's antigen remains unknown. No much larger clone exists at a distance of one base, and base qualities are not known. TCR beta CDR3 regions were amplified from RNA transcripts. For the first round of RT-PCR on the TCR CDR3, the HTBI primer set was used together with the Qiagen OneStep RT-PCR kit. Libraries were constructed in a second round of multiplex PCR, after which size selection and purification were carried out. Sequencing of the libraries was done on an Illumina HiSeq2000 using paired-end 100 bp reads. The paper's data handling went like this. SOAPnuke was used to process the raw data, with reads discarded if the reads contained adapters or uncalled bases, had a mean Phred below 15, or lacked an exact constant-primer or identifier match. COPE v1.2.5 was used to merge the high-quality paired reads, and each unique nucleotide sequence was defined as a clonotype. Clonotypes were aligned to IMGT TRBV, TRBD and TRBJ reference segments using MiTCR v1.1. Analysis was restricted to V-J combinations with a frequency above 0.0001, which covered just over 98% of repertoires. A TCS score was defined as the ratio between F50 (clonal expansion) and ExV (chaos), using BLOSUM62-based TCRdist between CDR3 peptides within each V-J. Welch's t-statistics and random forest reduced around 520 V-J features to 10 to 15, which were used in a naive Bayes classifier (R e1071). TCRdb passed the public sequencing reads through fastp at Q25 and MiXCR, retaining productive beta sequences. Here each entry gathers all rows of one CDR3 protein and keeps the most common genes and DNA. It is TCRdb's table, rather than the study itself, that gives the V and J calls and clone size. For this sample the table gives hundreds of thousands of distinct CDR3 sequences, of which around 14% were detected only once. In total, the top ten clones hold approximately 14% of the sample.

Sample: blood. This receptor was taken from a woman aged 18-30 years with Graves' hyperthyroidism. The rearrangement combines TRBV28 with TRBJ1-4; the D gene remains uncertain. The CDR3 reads CASSPHPGVEIEKLFF. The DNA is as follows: TGTGCCAGCAGTCCTCACCCCGGGGTGGAAATTGAAAAACTGTTTTTT.